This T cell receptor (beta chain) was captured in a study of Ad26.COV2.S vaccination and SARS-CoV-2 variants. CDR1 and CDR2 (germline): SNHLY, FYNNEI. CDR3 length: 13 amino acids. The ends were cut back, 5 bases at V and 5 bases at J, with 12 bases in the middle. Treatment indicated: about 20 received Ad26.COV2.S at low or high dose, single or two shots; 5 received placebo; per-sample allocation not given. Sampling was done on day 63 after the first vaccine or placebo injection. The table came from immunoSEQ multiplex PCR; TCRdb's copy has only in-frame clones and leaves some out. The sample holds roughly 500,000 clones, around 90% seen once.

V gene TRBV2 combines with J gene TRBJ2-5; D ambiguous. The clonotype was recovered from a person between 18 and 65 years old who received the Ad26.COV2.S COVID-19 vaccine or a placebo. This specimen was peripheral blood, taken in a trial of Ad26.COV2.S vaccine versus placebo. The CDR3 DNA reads TGTGCCAGCAGTAAAACCTTGGGGGAGACCCAGTACTTC. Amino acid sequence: CASSKTLGETQYF.